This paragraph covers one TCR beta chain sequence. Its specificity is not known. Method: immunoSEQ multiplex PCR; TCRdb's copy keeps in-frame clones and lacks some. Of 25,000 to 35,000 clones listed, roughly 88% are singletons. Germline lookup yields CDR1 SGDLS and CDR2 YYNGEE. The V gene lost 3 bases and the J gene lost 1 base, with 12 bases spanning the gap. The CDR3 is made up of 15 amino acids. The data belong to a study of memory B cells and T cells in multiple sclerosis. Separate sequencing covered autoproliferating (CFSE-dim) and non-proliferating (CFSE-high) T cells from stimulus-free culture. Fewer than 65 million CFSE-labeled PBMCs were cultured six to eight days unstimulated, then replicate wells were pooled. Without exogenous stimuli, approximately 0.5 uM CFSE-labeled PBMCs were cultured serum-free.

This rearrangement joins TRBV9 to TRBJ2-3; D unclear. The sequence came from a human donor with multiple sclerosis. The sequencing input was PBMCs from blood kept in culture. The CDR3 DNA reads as TGTGCCAGCAGCGACCGGGTTAGCCGCACAGATACGCAGTATTTT. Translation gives CASSDRVSRTDTQYF.